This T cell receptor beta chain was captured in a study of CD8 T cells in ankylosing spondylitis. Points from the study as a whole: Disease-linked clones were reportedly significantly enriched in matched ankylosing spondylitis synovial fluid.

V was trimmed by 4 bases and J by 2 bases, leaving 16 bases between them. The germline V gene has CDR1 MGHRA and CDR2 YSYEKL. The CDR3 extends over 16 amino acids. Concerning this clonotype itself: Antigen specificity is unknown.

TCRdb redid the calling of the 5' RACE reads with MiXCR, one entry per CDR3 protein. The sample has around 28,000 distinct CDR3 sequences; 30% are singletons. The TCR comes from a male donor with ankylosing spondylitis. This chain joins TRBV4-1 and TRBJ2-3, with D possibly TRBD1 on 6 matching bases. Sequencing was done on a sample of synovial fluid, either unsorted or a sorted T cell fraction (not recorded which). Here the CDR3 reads CASSPLTGGITDTQYF. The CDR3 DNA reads TGCGCCAGCAGCCCTCTGACAGGCGGCATCACAGATACGCAGTATTTT.